The 25 T cell receptor beta chains in this list originate from one sample, sequenced in a study of cytomegalovirus exposure and HLA in healthy donors. PCR was performed using 60 Vbeta and 13 Jbeta primers. Generated by immunoSEQ multiplex PCR, the TCRdb table keeps only in-frame clones and is missing some. The profile shows about 150,000 clones, approximately 84% of them singletons. Specimen: PBMCs. The receptors derive from a girl aged 5-17 years in good health and CMV-seropositive.

The rearrangement links TRBV18 to TRBJ1-2; D remains ambiguous. V lost 3 bases to trimming and J lost 0 bases, with 14 bases between them. CDR3 length: 16 amino acids. Germline V gene lookup returns CDR1 KGHSH and CDR2 LQKENI. The CDR3, as DNA: TGTGCCAGCTCACCGCGTCGGGAGATCCCTAACTATGGCTACACCTTC. Amino acids: CASSPRREIPNYGYTF.

In this sample, this clone turned up once. The chain has TRBV15 and TRBJ1-5; TRBD1 agrees at 11 bases. Losses at the gene ends were 0 bases for V and 4 bases for J; bases not matched to a gene: 5. Germline values: CDR1 LNHNV, CDR2 YYDKDF (reference sequence). The CDR3 covers 17 residues. In nucleotides, the CDR3 is TGTGCCACCAGCAGAGATCGGGGACAGGGGGTTAATCAGCCCCAGCATTTT. It is translated as CATSRDRGQGVNQPQHF. Full variable domain (rest looked up from reference TRBV15 and TRBJ1-5): DAMVIQNPRYQVTQFGKPVTLSCSQTLNHNVMYWYQQKSSQAPKLLFHYYDKDFNNEADTPDNFQSRRPNTSFCFLDIRSPGLGDTAMYLCATSRDRGQGVNQPQHFGDGTRLSIL.

This rearrangement joins TRBV5-5 to TRBJ1-5; D unresolved. Germline CDR1 reads SGHKS; CDR2 reads YYEKEE (reference sequence). V was pared by 0 bases and J by 0 bases, with 7 bases between. This CDR3 region has 15 residues. CDR3: CASSLEAVSNQPQHF. CDR3 DNA: TGTGCCAGCAGCTTGGAGGCGGTTAGCAATCAGCCCCAGCATTTT.

This clone was seen once. This chain connects TRBV29-1 to TRBJ2-6; 8 bases are shared with TRBD1. J lost 0 bases, V lost 6 bases, and 4 bases had no gene match. The CDR3 runs 15 residues. Germline values: CDR1 SQVTM, CDR2 ANQGSEA. CDR3 amino acids: CSVPDRDSGANVLTF. CDR3 bases: TGCAGCGTACCGGACAGGGACTCTGGGGCCAACGTCCTGACTTTC. Drawing the rest from reference TRBV29-1 and TRBJ2-6, the complete variable domain is SAVISQKPSRDICQRGTSLTIQCQVDSQVTMMFWYRQQPGQSLTLIATANQGSEATYESGFVIDKFPISRPNLTFSTLTVSNMSPEDSSIYLCSVPDRDSGANVLTFGAGSRLTVL.

The chain carries TRBV29-1 and TRBJ2-5; 9 bases are shared with TRBD1. The end of the DNA fits TRBJ2-7 better, so the J call may be wrong. CDR3 length: 17 amino acids. Germline assignment: CDR1 SQVTM and CDR2 ANQGSEA. Here the CDR3 DNA reads TGCAGCGTTGTAGGTCGCCCTCGGGACAGGGTCGGGCCCGAGCAGTACTTC. Amino acids: CSVVGRPRDRVGPEQYF.

A note on this clone: Its ends do not fully match the called genes, so a read error is possible. The chain carries TRBV4-1 and TRBJ2-7; D perhaps matches TRBD1 (5 bases). CDR1 MGHRA and CDR2 YSYEKL come from the germline V gene. The CDR3 totals 17 residues. The CDR3: CASSPVGLGEYSYGQYF. In nucleotides, the CDR3 is TGCGCCAGCAGCCCCGTGGGCTTAGGGGAATACTCCTACGGGCAGTACTTC.

The J gene is TRBJ1-5, the V gene TRBV27, with TRBD1 matching 9 bases. Germline assignment: CDR1 MNHEY and CDR2 SMNVEV (reference sequence). With 5 bases clipped from V and 2 bases from J, the junction kept 22 bases outside the gene matches. The length of the CDR3 is 21 residues. CDR3 protein: CASSLRTGTGTGSAGNQPQHF. DNA for the CDR3: TGTGCCAGCAGTCTCCGTACCGGGACAGGGACAGGAAGCGCGGGCAATCAGCCCCAGCATTTT.

The chain joins TRBV11-2 to TRBJ1-2, with D tentatively TRBD1 (6 bases). The CDR3 runs to 14 residues. From germline, CDR1 is SGHAT and CDR2 FQNNGV. Trimming stripped 4 bases from V and 8 bases from J, with 17 bases between. The CDR3 loop is CASSSLTGNYGYTF. For the CDR3, the DNA is TGTGCCAGCAGCTCACTCACAGGGAATTACGGCTACACCTTC.

This chain links TRBV7-3 with TRBJ2-3, with 7 nucleotides matching TRBD1. Per germline, CDR1 SGHTA and CDR2 FQGTGA. The CDR3 extends over 14 amino acids. With V trimmed by 2 bases and J by 5 bases, 4 bases remained unmatched. The CDR3 coding sequence is TGTGCCAGCAGCTTATACAGGGGCGAAGATACGCAGTATTTT. Translating gives CASSLYRGEDTQYF.

This chain connects TRBV5-1 to TRBJ1-1; no clear D. Germline V gene data show CDR1 as SGHRS and CDR2 as YFSETQ. The ends were cut back, 2 bases at V and 4 bases at J, with 6 bases in the middle. This CDR3 has 12 residues. CDR3 amino acids: CASSFLGTEAFF. In nucleotides, the CDR3 is TGCGCCAGCAGCTTTCTCGGCACTGAAGCTTTCTTT. Looking up the rest from reference TRBV5-1 and TRBJ1-1 gives the full variable domain: KAGVTQTPRYLIKTRGQQVTLSCSPISGHRSVSWYQQTPGQGLQFLFEYFSETQRNKGNFPGRFSGRQFSNSRSEMNVSTLELGDSALYLCASSFLGTEAFFGQGTRLTVV.

This clone came up once. This same CDR3 is encoded by further DNA sequences in the sample. This chain connects TRBV5-1 to TRBJ1-5; no firm D call. The CDR3 loop spans 14 amino acids. The germline V gene encodes CDR1 SGHRS and CDR2 YFSETQ. V lost 0 bases and J lost 4, with 8 bases in between. Here the CDR3 DNA reads TGCGCCAGCAGCTTGGGAGGAGGAAATCAGCCCCAGCATTTT. It specifies CASSLGGGNQPQHF.

The rearrangement joins TRBV7-3 to TRBJ2-3; 8 nucleotides align to TRBD1. This CDR3 is 15 amino acids long. Looked up from germline, CDR1 is SGHTA and CDR2 is FQGTGA. The V gene end was trimmed by 1 base and the J gene end by 5 bases; junction bases not matched to a gene: 5. This chain's CDR3 is CASSLIGQGRDTQYF. CDR3 DNA: TGTGCCAGCAGCTTAATCGGACAGGGAAGAGATACGCAGTATTTT.

The chain joins TRBV19 to TRBJ1-2; D remains unclear. Germline V lookup: CDR1 LNHDA, CDR2 SQIVND (reference sequence). V lost 8 bases and J 2 bases, leaving 12 bases between the germline ends. The length of the CDR3 is 13 residues. The CDR3 DNA reads TGTGCCAGTGCAGACATACCAAACTATGGCTACACCTTC. It encodes CASADIPNYGYTF.

The gene calls are TRBV29-1 and TRBJ1-2, with D possibly TRBD1 on 6 matching bases. CDR1 is SQVTM, CDR2 ANQGSEA, per germline. The CDR3 consists of 14 residues. V gave up 2 bases and J gave up 8 bases, with 18 bases separating them. CDR3 sequence (DNA): TGCAGCGTTGAATCCACAGGGAAGGCTCGCGGCTACACCTTC. Encoded protein: CSVESTGKARGYTF.

The chain employs TRBV5-1 and TRBJ1-1, with TRBD1 identical over 7 bases. Germline values: CDR1 SGHRS, CDR2 YFSETQ. This CDR3 has 14 amino acids. The V and J ends lost 0 bases and 7 bases, in that order; junction bases with no gene match: 6. The CDR3 sequence is CASSLGYQGGEAFF. The CDR3 nucleotides are TGCGCCAGCAGCTTGGGTTACCAGGGGGGTGAAGCTTTCTTT.

This chain joins TRBV7-9 and TRBJ1-5; maybe TRBD1 (6 bases). CDR3 length equals 19 residues. V was shortened by 1 base and J by 0 bases, with 19 bases between the two germline ends. Germline CDR1 is SEHNR and CDR2 is FQNEAQ (reference sequence). This CDR3 is CASSLDGEQGLFSNQPQHF. In nucleotides, the CDR3 is TGTGCCAGCAGCTTAGATGGAGAACAGGGCCTTTTTAGCAATCAGCCCCAGCATTTT.

V gene TRBV6-1 combines with J gene TRBJ1-2; D is unresolved. Deletions cut 4 bases from V and 4 bases from J, with 16 bases between. This CDR3 contains 15 residues. The germline V gene has CDR1 MNHNS and CDR2 SASEGT. CDR3 residues: CASSVEATGSYGYTF. CDR3 DNA sequence: TGTGCCAGCAGTGTAGAGGCGACCGGATCCTATGGCTACACCTTC.

This clone was seen more than once but under ten times. The CDR3 bases are TGTGCCGCGGGGACAGGCTCCTACGAGCAGTACTTC. Amino acids: CAAGTGSYEQYF. This chain uses TRBV6-5 with TRBJ2-7; 8 bases agree with TRBD1. Germline V CDR1 and CDR2: MNHEY, SVGAGI. Unmatched junction bases numbered 3, after V lost 11 bases and J lost 0 bases. This CDR3 comprises 12 residues.

This sequence joins TRBV18 and TRBJ2-7; tentative D call: TRBD1 (5 bases). Trimming stripped 3 bases from V and 0 bases from J, with 6 bases between. Germline V gene lookup returns CDR1 KGHSH and CDR2 LQKENI. The CDR3 length is 13 residues. The CDR3 bases are TGTGCCAGCTCACCCCAGGGCTCCTACGAGCAGTACTTC. Translation: CASSPQGSYEQYF.

The genes are TRBV6-1 and TRBJ1-1; 8 positions match TRBD1. The CDR3 sequence is 13 residues long. Germline CDR1 MNHNS, CDR2 SASEGT. The V gene end was trimmed by 4 bases and the J gene end by 5 bases; junction bases not matched to a gene: 3. Here the CDR3 reads CASSVRQGTEAFF. The CDR3 DNA reads as TGTGCCAGCAGTGTTCGACAGGGGACTGAAGCTTTCTTT.

The chain recombines TRBV6-5 with TRBJ1-4, with 7 bases matching TRBD1. This CDR3 has 14 residues. The germline CDR1 and CDR2 sequences are MNHEY and SVGAGI. V gave up 6 bases and J gave up 8 bases; unmatched junction bases: 9. CDR3 protein: CASRRQGRQEKLFF. Here the CDR3 DNA reads TGTGCCAGCAGAAGACAGGGCCGTCAAGAAAAACTGTTTTTT.

This rearrangement joins TRBV10-1 to TRBJ1-2; TRBD1 might be the D (6 bases). The germline V and J ends were trimmed by 2 bases and 8 bases, with 21 bases remaining between them. This CDR3 region has 16 residues. In germline, CDR1 is WNHNN, CDR2 SYGVQD (reference sequence). The CDR3 loop is CASSERPSGQGIGYTF. In DNA, the CDR3 is TGCGCCAGCAGTGAGCGCCCCTCAGGGCAGGGGATCGGCTACACCTTC.

V gene TRBV7-9 combines with J gene TRBJ1-1; D unclear. V lost 5 bases, J lost 0 bases, and 7 bases lay in between. CDR1 is SEHNR and CDR2 is FQNEAQ in the germline V gene (reference sequence). The CDR3 runs to 13 residues. Here the CDR3 DNA reads TGTGCCAGCAGCGCGGATTTGAACACTGAAGCTTTCTTT. Translated: CASSADLNTEAFF.

The chain links TRBV14 to TRBJ2-2; D may be TRBD1 (6 bases). Germline V CDR1 and CDR2: SGHDN, FVKESK. The CDR3 totals 14 residues. Trimming removed 3 bases from V and 6 bases from J, with 11 bases in between. CDR3 DNA sequence: TGTGCCAGCAGCCAGCCCAGGGGTCCCGGGGAGCTGTTTTTT. It is translated as CASSQPRGPGELFF.

The chain recombines TRBV2 with TRBJ2-5, with D possibly matching TRBD2 (7 bases). The CDR3 has 15 residues. The V gene's germline CDR1 is SNHLY and CDR2 FYNNEI. Trimming took 5 bases from V and 5 from J, leaving 18 bases between them. CDR3 in amino acids: CASSLEDGGRETQYF. DNA of the CDR3: TGTGCCAGCAGTCTAGAAGACGGGGGGCGGGAGACCCAGTACTTC.